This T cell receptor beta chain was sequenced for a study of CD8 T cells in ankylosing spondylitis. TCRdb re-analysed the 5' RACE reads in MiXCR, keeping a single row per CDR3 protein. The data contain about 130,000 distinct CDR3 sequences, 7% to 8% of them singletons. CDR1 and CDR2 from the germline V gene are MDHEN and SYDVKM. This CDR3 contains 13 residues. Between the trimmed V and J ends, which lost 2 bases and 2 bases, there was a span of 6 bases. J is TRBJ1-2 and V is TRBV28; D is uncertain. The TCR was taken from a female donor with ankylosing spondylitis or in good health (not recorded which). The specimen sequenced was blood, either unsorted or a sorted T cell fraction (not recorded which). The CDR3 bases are TGTGCCAGCAGTTTAAACACGAACTATGGCTACACCTTC. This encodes CASSLNTNYGYTF.